This TCR beta chain is from a study of T cells expressing NK-cell markers. Study-level background: Among the eight sequenced donors, seven tested HCMV-seropositive and one tested seronegative.

The CDR3 loop spans 16 amino acids. CDR1 is SEHNR, CDR2 FQNEAQ, per germline (reference sequence). TCRdb reprocessed the 5' RACE reads and reports one entry per CDR3 protein, with no DNA. This sample's table has 400,000 to 500,000 distinct CDR3 sequences. This receptor was taken from a woman between 18 and 69 years old in good health. The chain uses TRBV7-9 and TRBJ2-1; the TCRdb call, TRBD2, lacks DNA for checking. Sequences were obtained from blood T cells: a sorted CD56 or NKG2C T cell subset, CD4+ or CD8+ T cells, or bulk PBMC T cells (not recorded which). Here the CDR3 reads CASSATGSRSYNEQFF.